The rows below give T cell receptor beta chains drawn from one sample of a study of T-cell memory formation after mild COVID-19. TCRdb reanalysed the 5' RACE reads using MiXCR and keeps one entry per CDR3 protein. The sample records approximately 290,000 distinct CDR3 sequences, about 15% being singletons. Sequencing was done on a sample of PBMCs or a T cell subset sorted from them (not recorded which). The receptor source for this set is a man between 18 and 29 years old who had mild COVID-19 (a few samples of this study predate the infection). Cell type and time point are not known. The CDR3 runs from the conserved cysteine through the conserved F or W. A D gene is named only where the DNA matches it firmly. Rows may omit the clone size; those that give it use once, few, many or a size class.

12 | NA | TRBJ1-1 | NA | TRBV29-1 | CSVGVWGTEAFF | TGCAGCGTTGGGGTGTGGGGCACTGAAGCTTTCTTT
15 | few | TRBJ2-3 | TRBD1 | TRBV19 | CASSIGTGFTDTQYF | TGTGCCAGTAGTATTGGGACAGGGTTCACAGATACGCAGTATTTT
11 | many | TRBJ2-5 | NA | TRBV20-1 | CSARTWETQYF | TGCAGTGCCCGGACATGGGAGACCCAGTACTTC
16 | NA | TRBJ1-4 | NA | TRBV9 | CASSAGQIATNEKLFF | TGTGCCAGCAGCGCAGGACAGATTGCAACTAATGAAAAACTGTTTTTT
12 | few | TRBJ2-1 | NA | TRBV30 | CAWQSSYNEQFF | TGTGCCTGGCAGTCCTCCTACAATGAGCAGTTCTTC
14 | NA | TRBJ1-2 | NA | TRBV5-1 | CASSALEGGYGYTF | TGCGCCAGCAGCGCCCTTGAGGGGGGCTATGGCTACACCTTC
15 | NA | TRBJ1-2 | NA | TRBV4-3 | CASSQAGAGHPGYTF | TGCGCCAGCAGCCAAGCGGGGGCTGGACACCCGGGCTACACCTTC
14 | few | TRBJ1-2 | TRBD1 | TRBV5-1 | CASSSRQGSYGYTF | TGCGCCAGCAGCTCGAGACAGGGTTCCTATGGCTACACCTTC
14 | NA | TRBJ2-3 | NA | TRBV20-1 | CSARRGFGTDTQYF | TGCAGTGCTAGACGAGGATTCGGCACAGATACGCAGTATTTT
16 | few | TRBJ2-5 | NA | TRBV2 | CASRVTTGGDQETQYF | TGTGCCAGCAGAGTAACTACGGGTGGAGACCAAGAGACCCAGTACTTC
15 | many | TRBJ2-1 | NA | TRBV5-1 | CASRIDSSSYNEQFF | TGCGCCAGCCGAATTGACAGTAGCTCCTACAATGAGCAGTTCTTC
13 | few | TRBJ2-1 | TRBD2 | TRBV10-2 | CASSLAGGDEQFF | TGCGCCAGCAGCCTAGCGGGGGGTGATGAGCAGTTCTTC
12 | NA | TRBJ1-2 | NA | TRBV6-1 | CASSAGAYGYTF | TGTGCCAGCAGTGCCGGGGCTTATGGCTACACCTTC
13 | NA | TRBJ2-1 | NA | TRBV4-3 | CASSQPLAPEQFF | TGCGCCAGCAGCCAGCCCCTAGCCCCGGAGCAGTTCTTC
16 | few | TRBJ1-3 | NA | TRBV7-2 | CASSLAWQPLVNTIYF | TGTGCCAGCAGCTTAGCGTGGCAGCCGCTAGTTAACACCATATATTTT
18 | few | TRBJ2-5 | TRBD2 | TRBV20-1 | CSARPRGLASRAWETQYF | TGCAGTGCTAGACCTCGGGGACTAGCGTCTAGGGCTTGGGAGACCCAGTACTTC
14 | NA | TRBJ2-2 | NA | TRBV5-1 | CASSWTVNTGELFF | TGCGCCAGCAGCTGGACAGTGAACACCGGGGAGCTGTTTTTT
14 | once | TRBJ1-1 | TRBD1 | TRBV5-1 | CASSLAGQGTGAFF | TGCGCCAGCAGCTTGGCGGGACAGGGAACAGGAGCTTTCTTT
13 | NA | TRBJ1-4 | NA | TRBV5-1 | CASSRDANEKLFF | TGCGCCAGCAGCCGGGATGCCAATGAAAAACTGTTTTTT
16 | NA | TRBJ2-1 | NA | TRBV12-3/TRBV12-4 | CASSFAGGSSYNEQFF | TGTGCCAGCAGTTTCGCAGGGGGGAGCTCCTACAATGAGCAGTTCTTC
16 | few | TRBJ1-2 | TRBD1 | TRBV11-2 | CASSPQQGAWGYGYTF | TGTGCCAGCAGCCCCCAACAGGGGGCCTGGGGCTATGGCTACACCTTC
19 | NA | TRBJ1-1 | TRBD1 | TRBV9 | CASSVGTYGTASSNTEAFF | TGTGCCAGCAGCGTGGGAACCTACGGGACAGCCTCTAGTAACACTGAAGCTTTCTTT
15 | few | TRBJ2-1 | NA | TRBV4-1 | CASSQDSRGAGEQFF | TGCGCCAGCAGCCAAGATTCTAGAGGGGCGGGTGAGCAGTTCTTC
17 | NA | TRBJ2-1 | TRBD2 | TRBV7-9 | CASSGPGVAGPYNEQFF | TGTGCCAGCAGCGGCCCCGGGGTAGCGGGGCCTTACAATGAGCAGTTCTTC
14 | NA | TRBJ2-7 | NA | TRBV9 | CASSAEQVTYEQYF | TGTGCCAGCAGCGCGGAACAGGTCACCTACGAGCAGTACTTC
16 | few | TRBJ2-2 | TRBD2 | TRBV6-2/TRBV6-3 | CASSYSTSGGIGELFF | TGTGCCAGCAGTTACTCGACTAGCGGGGGAATCGGGGAGCTGTTTTTT
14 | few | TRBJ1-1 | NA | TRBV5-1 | CASSLKRMNTEAFF | TGCGCCAGCAGCTTGAAACGGATGAACACTGAAGCTTTCTTT
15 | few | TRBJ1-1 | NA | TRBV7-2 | CASSVAQGRNTEAFF | TGTGCCAGCAGCGTTGCACAGGGTAGAAACACTGAAGCTTTCTTT
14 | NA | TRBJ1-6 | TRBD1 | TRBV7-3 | CASSLGQGHSPLHF | TGTGCCAGCAGCCTGGGACAGGGACATTCACCCCTCCACTTT
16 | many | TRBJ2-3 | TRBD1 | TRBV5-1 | CASSAPLTGGSDTQYF | TGCGCCAGCAGCGCCCCGCTTACAGGGGGCTCAGATACGCAGTATTTT
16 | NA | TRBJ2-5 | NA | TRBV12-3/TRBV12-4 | CASSPLGAGSQETQYF | TGTGCCAGCAGCCCCTTAGGTGCCGGGTCCCAAGAGACCCAGTACTTC
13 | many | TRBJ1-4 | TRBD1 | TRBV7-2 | CASSPGQGLKLFF | TGTGCCAGCAGCCCGGGACAGGGCCTAAAACTGTTTTTT
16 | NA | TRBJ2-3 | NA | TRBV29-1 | CSVERGRGSSTDTQYF | TGCAGCGTTGAAAGGGGTCGGGGCTCTAGCACAGATACGCAGTATTTT
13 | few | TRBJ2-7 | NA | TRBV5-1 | CASSRTPGGEQYF | TGCGCCAGCAGTCGGACTCCTGGGGGGGAGCAGTACTTC
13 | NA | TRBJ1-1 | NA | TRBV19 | CASGRLPNTEAFF | TGTGCCAGTGGCAGGTTACCGAACACTGAAGCTTTCTTT
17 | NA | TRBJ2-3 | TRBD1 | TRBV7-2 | CASSLATGHRSTDTQYF | TGTGCCAGCAGCTTAGCGACAGGGCACCGTAGCACAGATACGCAGTATTTT
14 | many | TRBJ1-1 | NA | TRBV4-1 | CASSQDMATSEAFF | TGCGCCAGCAGCCAAGATATGGCCACTTCTGAAGCTTTCTTT
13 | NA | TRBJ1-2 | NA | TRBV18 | CASSVQENYGYTF | TGTGCCAGCTCAGTACAGGAAAACTATGGCTACACCTTC
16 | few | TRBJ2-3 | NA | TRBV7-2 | CASSLAAGRFFPAQYF | TGTGCCAGCAGCTTAGCGGCAGGGCGATTCTTTCCTGCGCAGTATTTT
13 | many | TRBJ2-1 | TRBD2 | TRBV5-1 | CASNGLVSNEQFF | TGCGCCAGCAACGGACTAGTAAGCAATGAGCAGTTCTTC
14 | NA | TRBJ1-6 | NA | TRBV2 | CASSGQGANSPLHF | TGTGCCAGCAGTGGGCAAGGGGCCAATTCACCCCTCCACTTT
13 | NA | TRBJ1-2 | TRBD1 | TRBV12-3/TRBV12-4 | CASGQGRALGYTF | TGTGCCAGCGGACAGGGCAGGGCTTTGGGCTACACCTTC
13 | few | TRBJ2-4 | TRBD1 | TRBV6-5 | CASSYGQGNIQYF | TGTGCCAGCAGTTACGGACAGGGCAACATTCAGTACTTC
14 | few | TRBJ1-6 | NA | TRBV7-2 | CASSPSQARSPLHF | TGTGCCAGCAGCCCTTCCCAGGCTCGTTCACCCCTCCACTTT
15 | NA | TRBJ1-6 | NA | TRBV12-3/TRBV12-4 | CASSLEGPDNSPLHF | TGTGCCAGCAGTTTAGAGGGGCCGGATAATTCACCCCTCCACTTT
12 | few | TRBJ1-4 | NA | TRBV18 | CASYGADEKLFF | TGTGCCAGTTACGGCGCGGATGAAAAACTGTTTTTT
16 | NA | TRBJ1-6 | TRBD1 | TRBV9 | CASSGRDRGQNSPLHF | TGTGCCAGCAGCGGCCGGGACAGGGGGCAGAATTCACCCCTCCACTTT
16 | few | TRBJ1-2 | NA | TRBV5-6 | CASSLLGREANYGYTF | TGTGCCAGCAGCCTTTTGGGCAGGGAAGCTAACTATGGCTACACCTTC
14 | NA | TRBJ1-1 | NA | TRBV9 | CASSPPVTGGEAFF | TGTGCCAGCAGCCCCCCCGTGACGGGGGGTGAAGCTTTCTTT
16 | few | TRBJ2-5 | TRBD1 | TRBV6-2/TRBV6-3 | CASSNNRQGYQETQYF | TGTGCCAGCAGCAATAATAGACAGGGATACCAAGAGACCCAGTACTTC
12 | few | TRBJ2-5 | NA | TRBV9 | CASSGPMGGQYF | TGTGCCAGCAGCGGACCGATGGGTGGCCAGTACTTC
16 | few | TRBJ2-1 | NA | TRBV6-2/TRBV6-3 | CASSYRGALSYNEQFF | TGTGCCAGCAGTTACCGAGGGGCTTTGAGTTACAATGAGCAGTTCTTC
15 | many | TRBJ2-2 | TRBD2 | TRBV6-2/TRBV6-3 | CASSTGLADTGELFF | TGTGCCAGCAGTACGGGACTAGCGGACACCGGGGAGCTGTTTTTT
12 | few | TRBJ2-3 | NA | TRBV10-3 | CAISESNRRQYF | TGTGCCATCAGTGAGTCGAACAGGAGGCAGTATTTT
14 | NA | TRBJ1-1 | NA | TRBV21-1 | CASSKGGKNTEAFF | TGTGCCAGCAGCAAGGGGGGTAAGAACACTGAAGCTTTCTTT
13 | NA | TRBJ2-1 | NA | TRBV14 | CASSQEAGGEQFF | TGTGCCAGCAGCCAAGAAGCCGGGGGTGAGCAGTTCTTC
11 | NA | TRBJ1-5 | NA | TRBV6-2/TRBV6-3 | CASGQNQPQHF | TGTGCCAGCGGACAAAATCAGCCCCAGCATTTT
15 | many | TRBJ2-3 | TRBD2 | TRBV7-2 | CASSLSGGAGDTQYF | TGTGCCAGCAGCTTAAGCGGGGGGGCGGGAGATACGCAGTATTTT
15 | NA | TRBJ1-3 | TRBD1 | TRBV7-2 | CASSTPGGSGNTIYF | TGTGCCAGCAGCACCCCAGGGGGCTCTGGAAACACCATATATTTT
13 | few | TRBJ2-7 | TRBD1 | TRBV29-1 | CSGYDRGSYEQYF | TGCAGCGGGTACGACAGGGGATCCTACGAGCAGTACTTC